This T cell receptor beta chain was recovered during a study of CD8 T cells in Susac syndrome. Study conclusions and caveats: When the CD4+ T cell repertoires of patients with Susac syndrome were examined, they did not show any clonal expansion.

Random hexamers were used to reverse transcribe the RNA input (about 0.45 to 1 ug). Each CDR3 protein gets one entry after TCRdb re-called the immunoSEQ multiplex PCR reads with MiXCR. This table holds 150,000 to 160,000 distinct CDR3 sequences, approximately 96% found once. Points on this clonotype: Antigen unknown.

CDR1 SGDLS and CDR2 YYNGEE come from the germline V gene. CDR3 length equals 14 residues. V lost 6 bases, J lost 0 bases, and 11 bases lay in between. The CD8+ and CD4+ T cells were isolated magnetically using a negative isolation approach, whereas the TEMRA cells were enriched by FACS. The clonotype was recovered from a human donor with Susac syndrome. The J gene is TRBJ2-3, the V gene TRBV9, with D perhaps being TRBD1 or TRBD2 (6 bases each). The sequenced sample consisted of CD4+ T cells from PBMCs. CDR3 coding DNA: TGTGCCAGCACCGGGGGCCAAAGCACAGATACGCAGTATTTT. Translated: CASTGGQSTDTQYF.